These 9 T cell receptor beta chains were sequenced from one sample in a study of control samples from healthy donors and cancer patients. Profiled with immunoSEQ multiplex PCR; TCRdb holds only in-frame clones, not every one. The sample shows 95,000 to 150,000 clones, more than 85% of them seen only once. The sample was blood. The receptors here all came from a woman aged 18-29 years in good health.

The rearrangement links TRBV28 to TRBJ2-7; TRBD1 is a possible D gene (6 bases). In germline, CDR1 is MDHEN, CDR2 SYDVKM. The CDR3 is 13 residues long. Deletions cut 6 bases from V and 5 bases from J, with 14 bases between. The CDR3 spells CASSIDPGDEQYF. DNA for the CDR3: TGTGCCAGCAGCATAGATCCAGGGGACGAGCAGTACTTC.

V and J are TRBV19 and TRBJ1-5, with a possible D match to TRBD1 (5 bases). Trimming removed 3 bases at V and 5 bases at J, with 8 bases between. CDR3 length: 13 residues. Germline CDR1 LNHDA, CDR2 SQIVND (reference sequence). In DNA, the CDR3 is TGTGCCAGTAGTATGACAGTTGATCAGCCCCAGCATTTT. It specifies CASSMTVDQPQHF. The full variable domain, in which reference TRBV19 and TRBJ1-5 provide the parts outside the CDR3, is DGGITQSPKYLFRKEGQNVTLSCEQNLNHDAMYWYRQDPGQGLRLIYYSQIVNDFQKGDIAEGYSVSREKKESFPLTVTSAQKNPTAFYLCASSMTVDQPQHFGDGTRLSIL.

This clone was observed a handful of times. The chain uses TRBV7-2 and TRBJ1-3, with a tentative D call TRBD1 (6 bases). The CDR3 is 16 residues long. Trimming stripped 2 bases from V and 0 bases from J, with 11 bases between. The germline V gene encodes CDR1 SGHTA and CDR2 FQGNSA. CDR3 loop: CASSLQGTVSGNTIYF. The DNA of the CDR3 is TGTGCCAGCAGCTTACAGGGGACGGTCTCTGGAAACACCATATATTTT.

The V call is TRBV4-3, the J call TRBJ2-7; the D is unclear. CDR1 is LGHNA, CDR2 YSLEER, per germline. Trimming took 0 bases from V and 0 from J, leaving 3 bases between them. The CDR3 extends over 13 amino acids. The CDR3 nucleotides are TGCGCCAGCAGCCAAGAATTCTCCTACGAGCAGTACTTC. This codes for CASSQEFSYEQYF.

The chain joins TRBV19 to TRBJ1-2, with D tentatively TRBD1 (5 bases). This CDR3 is 16 amino acids long. Trimming stripped 7 bases from V and 1 base from J, with 19 bases between. CDR1 and CDR2 (germline): LNHDA, SQIVND (reference sequence). The CDR3 spells CASTSRTRARNYGYTF. The CDR3 DNA is TGTGCCAGTACCTCACGGACACGCGCCCGTAACTATGGCTACACCTTC. Variable domain in full (rest from reference TRBV19 and TRBJ1-2): DGGITQSPKYLFRKEGQNVTLSCEQNLNHDAMYWYRQDPGQGLRLIYYSQIVNDFQKGDIAEGYSVSREKKESFPLTVTSAQKNPTAFYLCASTSRTRARNYGYTFGSGTRLTVV.

CDR3 sequence: CSVARGAYEQYF. In DNA form, the CDR3 reads TGCAGCGTTGCGAGGGGGGCCTACGAGCAGTACTTC. The V gene is TRBV29-1, the J gene TRBJ2-7; D is possibly TRBD1 or TRBD2 (6 bases each). The V gene lost 4 bases and the J gene lost 2 bases, with 9 bases spanning the gap. This CDR3 has 12 residues. Per the germline V gene, CDR1 is SQVTM and CDR2 is ANQGSEA.

This chain joins TRBV2 and TRBJ1-1; no clear D gene. The CDR3 totals 14 residues. The ends were cut back, 2 bases at V and 2 bases at J, with 9 bases in the middle. Germline V gene data show CDR1 as SNHLY and CDR2 as FYNNEI. CDR3 amino acids: CASSEQAVNTEAFF. The CDR3 DNA reads as TGTGCCAGCAGTGAACAGGCCGTCAACACTGAAGCTTTCTTT. The complete variable domain, with remaining parts taken from reference TRBV2 and TRBJ1-1, reads EPEVTQTPSHQVTQMGQEVILRCVPISNHLYFYWYRQILGQKVEFLVSFYNNEISEKSEIFDDQFSVERPDGSNFTLKIRSTKLEDSAMYFCASSEQAVNTEAFFGQGTRLTVV.

The chain recombines TRBV7-2 with TRBJ1-1; D gene uncertain. The V end was cut by 5 bases, the J end by 1 base, with 14 bases between. There are 15 residues in the CDR3. Germline CDR1 and CDR2: SGHTA and FQGNSA. CDR3 in amino acids: CASSPRNLGNTEAFF. The CDR3 DNA sequence: TGTGCCAGCAGCCCCCGGAATTTGGGGAACACTGAAGCTTTCTTT.

This chain uses TRBV29-1 with TRBJ2-1, with D uncertain. This CDR3 comprises 16 residues. Germline V lookup: CDR1 SQVTM, CDR2 ANQGSEA. Trimming stripped 6 bases from V and 0 bases from J, with 18 bases between. The CDR3 coding sequence is TGCAGCGTGATTTTCAGAGGCCCCCGCTCCTACAATGAGCAGTTCTTC. Translated: CSVIFRGPRSYNEQFF.